This TCR beta chain was profiled in a study of beta chain features in type 1 diabetes. Study-level points and caveats: cDNA sequencing could over-represent cells with high TCR expression. Resolution of whether HLA type affects TCRB rearrangement was not achieved here. Shortening of TCRB CDR3s, moderate but significant, appeared in all four CD4+ subsets of Type 1 diabetes patients. Healthy donors had naive, central memory and Treg TCRB repertoires that appeared less similar than those seen among patients.

Sequenced material consisted of expressed TCRB transcripts (all of the isolated RNA was reverse transcribed). Some clones are missing from TCRdb's copy, which holds only in-frame ones; the method was immunoSEQ multiplex PCR. The data contain around 600,000 clones, around 12% of them singletons. This clone was found a few times. Its antigen is unknown. Unmatched junction bases numbered 5, after V lost 3 bases and J lost 1 base. The CDR3 runs to 15 residues. Germline assignment: CDR1 SGHRS and CDR2 YFSETQ. By way of CD45RO/CCR7/CD25/CD127/CD95/CD27, the CD4+ regulatory, stem cell-like memory, central memory and naive cells were sorted.

The clonotype comes from a man aged 30 to 45 with type 1 diabetes. Sample: naive CD4+ T cells from blood. The rearrangement uses TRBV5-1 and TRBJ2-5; 8 nucleotides line up with TRBD1. The CDR3 loop reads CASSWTGNGQETQYF. CDR3 in DNA: TGCGCCAGCAGCTGGACAGGGAATGGCCAAGAGACCCAGTACTTC.